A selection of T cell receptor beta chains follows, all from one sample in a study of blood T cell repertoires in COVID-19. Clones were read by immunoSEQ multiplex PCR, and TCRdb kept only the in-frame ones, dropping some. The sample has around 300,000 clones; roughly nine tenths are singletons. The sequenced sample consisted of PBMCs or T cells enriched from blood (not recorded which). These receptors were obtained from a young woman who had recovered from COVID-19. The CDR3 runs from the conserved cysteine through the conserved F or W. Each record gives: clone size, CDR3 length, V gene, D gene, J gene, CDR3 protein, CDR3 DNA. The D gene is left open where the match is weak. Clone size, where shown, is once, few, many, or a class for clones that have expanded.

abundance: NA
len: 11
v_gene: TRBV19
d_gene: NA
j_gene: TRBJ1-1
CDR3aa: CASTVSTEAFF
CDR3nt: TGTGCCAGTACGGTTAGCACTGAAGCTTTCTTT

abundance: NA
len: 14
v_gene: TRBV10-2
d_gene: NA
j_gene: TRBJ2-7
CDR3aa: CASSEDWSSYEQYF
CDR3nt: TGCGCCAGCAGTGAAGACTGGAGCTCCTACGAGCAGTACTTC

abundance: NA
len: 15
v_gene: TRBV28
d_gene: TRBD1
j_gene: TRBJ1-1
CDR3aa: CASSLIGQGVSEAFF
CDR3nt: TGTGCCAGCAGTTTGATCGGACAGGGTGTTTCTGAAGCTTTCTTT

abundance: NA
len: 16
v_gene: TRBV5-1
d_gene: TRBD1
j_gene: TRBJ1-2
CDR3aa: CASSIATGQGHYGYTF
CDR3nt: TGCGCCAGCAGCATTGCTACTGGACAGGGACACTATGGCTACACCTTC

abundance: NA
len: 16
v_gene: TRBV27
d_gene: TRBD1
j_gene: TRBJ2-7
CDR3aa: CASSPGTGYSSYEQYF
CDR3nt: TGTGCCAGCAGTCCAGGGACAGGTTATAGTTCCTACGAGCAGTACTTC

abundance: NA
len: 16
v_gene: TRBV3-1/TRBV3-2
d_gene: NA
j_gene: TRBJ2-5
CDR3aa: CASSQEWQGLQETQYF
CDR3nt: TGTGCCAGCAGCCAAGAATGGCAGGGTCTCCAGGAGACCCAGTACTTC

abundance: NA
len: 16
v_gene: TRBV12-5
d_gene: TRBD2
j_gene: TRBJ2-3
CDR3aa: CASVDGAAGETDTQYF
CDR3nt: TGTGCTAGTGTTGATGGCGCCGCGGGGGAGACAGATACGCAGTATTTT

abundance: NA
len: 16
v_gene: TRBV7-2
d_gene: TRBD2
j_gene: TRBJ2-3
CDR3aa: CASSLRAGAGTDTQYF
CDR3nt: TGTGCCAGCAGCTTAAGAGCGGGAGCCGGCACAGATACGCAGTATTTT

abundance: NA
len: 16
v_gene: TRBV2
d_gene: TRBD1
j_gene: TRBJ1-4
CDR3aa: CASSSGQGWGNEKLFF
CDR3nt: TGTGCCAGCAGCAGCGGACAGGGCTGGGGAAACGAAAAACTGTTTTTT

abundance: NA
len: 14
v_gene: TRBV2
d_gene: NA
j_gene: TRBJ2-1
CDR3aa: CASRGGQGWGEQFF
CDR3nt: TGTGCCAGCAGAGGTGGGCAGGGCTGGGGTGAGCAGTTCTTC

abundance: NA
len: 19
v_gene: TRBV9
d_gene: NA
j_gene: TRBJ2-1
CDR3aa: CASSVDRLQGAGIYNEQFF
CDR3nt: TGTGCCAGCAGCGTTGACAGGCTTCAAGGAGCGGGAATATACAATGAGCAGTTCTTC

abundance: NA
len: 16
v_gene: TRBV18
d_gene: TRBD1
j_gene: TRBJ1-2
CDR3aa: CASSPQTGDPNYGYTF
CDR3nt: TGTGCCAGCTCACCTCAAACAGGGGACCCTAACTATGGCTACACCTTC

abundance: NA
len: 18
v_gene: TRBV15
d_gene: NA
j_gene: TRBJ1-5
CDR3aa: CATSREWTHRRRNQPQHF
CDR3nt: TGTGCCACCAGCAGAGAGTGGACACACCGAAGGAGAAATCAGCCCCAGCATTTT

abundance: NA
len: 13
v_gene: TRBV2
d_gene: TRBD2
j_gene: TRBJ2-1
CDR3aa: CASRGLADNEQFF
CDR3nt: TGTGCCAGCAGGGGACTAGCGGACAATGAGCAGTTCTTC

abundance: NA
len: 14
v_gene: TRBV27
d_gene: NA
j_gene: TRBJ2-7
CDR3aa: CASRIDRSSYEQYF
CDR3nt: TGTGCCAGCAGAATTGACAGGTCCTCCTACGAGCAGTACTTC

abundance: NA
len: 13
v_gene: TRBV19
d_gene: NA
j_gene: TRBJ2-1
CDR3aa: CASGGWGSDEQFF
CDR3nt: TGTGCCAGTGGGGGGTGGGGTTCCGATGAGCAGTTCTTC

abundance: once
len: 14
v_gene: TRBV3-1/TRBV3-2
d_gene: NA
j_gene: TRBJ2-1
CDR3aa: CASSQGSSANEQFF
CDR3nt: TGTGCCAGCAGCCAAGGGTCTAGCGCGAATGAGCAGTTCTTC

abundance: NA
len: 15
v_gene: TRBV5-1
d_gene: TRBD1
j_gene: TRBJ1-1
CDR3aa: CASSMGTVTNTEAFF
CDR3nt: TGCGCCAGCAGCATGGGGACAGTTACGAACACTGAAGCTTTCTTT

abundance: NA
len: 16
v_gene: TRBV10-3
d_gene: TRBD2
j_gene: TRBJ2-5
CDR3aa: CAISEGTSGNQETQYF
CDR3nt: TGTGCCATCAGTGAAGGGACTAGCGGTAACCAAGAGACCCAGTACTTC

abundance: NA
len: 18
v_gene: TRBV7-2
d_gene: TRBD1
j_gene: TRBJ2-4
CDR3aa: CASSPFGQGRARENIQYF
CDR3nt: TGTGCCAGCAGCCCTTTCGGACAGGGACGCGCCAGGGAAAACATTCAGTACTTC

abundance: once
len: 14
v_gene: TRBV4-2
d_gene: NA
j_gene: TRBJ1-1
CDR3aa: CASSPRGANTEAFF
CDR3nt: TGTGCCAGCAGCCCCCGGGGGGCGAACACTGAAGCTTTCTTT

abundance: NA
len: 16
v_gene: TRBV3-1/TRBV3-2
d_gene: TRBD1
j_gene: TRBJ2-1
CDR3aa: CASSHTGTGFYNEQFF
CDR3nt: TGTGCCAGCAGTCACACCGGGACAGGGTTTTACAATGAGCAGTTCTTC

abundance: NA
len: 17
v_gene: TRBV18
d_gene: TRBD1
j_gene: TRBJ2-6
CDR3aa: CASSPLSGGGGANVLTF
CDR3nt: TGTGCCAGCTCACCACTTTCAGGGGGTGGTGGGGCCAACGTCCTGACTTTC

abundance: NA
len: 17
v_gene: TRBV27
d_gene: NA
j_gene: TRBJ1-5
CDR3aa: CASANGQGPISNQPQHF
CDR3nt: TGTGCCAGCGCCAACGGGCAGGGCCCAATTAGCAATCAGCCCCAGCATTTT

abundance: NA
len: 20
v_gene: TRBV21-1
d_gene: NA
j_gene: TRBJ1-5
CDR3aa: CASSKKDHGTGGTVNQPQHF
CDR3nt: TGTGCCAGCAGCAAAAAGGACCATGGGACAGGGGGAACCGTCAATCAGCCCCAGCATTTT

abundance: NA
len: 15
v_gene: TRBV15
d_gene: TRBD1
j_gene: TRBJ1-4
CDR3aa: CATSRVRDRDIKLFF
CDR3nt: TGTGCCACCAGCAGGGTTAGGGACAGGGACATTAAACTGTTTTTT

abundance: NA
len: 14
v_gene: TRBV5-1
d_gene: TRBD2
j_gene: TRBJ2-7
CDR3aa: CASSLNAGGAEQYF
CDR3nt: TGCGCCAGCAGCTTGAATGCGGGAGGCGCCGAGCAGTACTTC

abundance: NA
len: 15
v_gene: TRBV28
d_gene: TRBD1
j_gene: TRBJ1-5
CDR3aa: CASSPPRGFGQPQHF
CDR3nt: TGTGCCAGCAGTCCCCCCAGGGGGTTCGGTCAGCCCCAGCATTTT

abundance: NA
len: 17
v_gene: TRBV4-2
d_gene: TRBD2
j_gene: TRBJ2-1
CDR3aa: CASSQVLAGGVYNEQFF
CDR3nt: TGTGCCAGCAGCCAAGTATTAGCGGGAGGGGTATACAATGAGCAGTTCTTC

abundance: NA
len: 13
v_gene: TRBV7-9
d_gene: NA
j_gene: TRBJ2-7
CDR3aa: CASSLRGRPEQYF
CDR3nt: TGTGCCAGCAGCTTACGAGGAAGACCCGAGCAGTACTTC

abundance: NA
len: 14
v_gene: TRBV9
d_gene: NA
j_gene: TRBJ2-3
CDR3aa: CASSYQQAQDTQYF
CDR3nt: TGTGCCAGCAGCTATCAGCAGGCCCAAGATACGCAGTATTTT

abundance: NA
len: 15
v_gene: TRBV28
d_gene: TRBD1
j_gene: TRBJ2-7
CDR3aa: CASRPPIGTDVFLYF
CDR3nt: TGTGCCAGCAGACCACCAATCGGGACAGATGTCTTCCTCTACTTC

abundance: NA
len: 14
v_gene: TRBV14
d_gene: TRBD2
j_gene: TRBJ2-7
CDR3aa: CASSQWEGDYEQYF
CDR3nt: TGTGCCAGCAGCCAATGGGAGGGAGACTACGAGCAGTACTTC

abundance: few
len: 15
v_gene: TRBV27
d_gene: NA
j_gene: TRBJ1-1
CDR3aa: CASSPHRVSGTEAFF
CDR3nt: TGTGCCAGCAGTCCCCACAGGGTTTCTGGCACTGAAGCTTTCTTT

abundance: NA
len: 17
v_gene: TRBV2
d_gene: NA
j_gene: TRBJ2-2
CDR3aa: CASSEAYRESNTGELFF
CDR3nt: TGTGCCAGCAGTGAAGCTTACAGGGAATCGAACACCGGGGAGCTGTTTTTT

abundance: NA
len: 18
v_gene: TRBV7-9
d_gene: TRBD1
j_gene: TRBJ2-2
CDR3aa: CASSPPFTGTGSSGELFF
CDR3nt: TGTGCCAGCAGCCCCCCATTTACGGGGACAGGGTCGTCCGGGGAGCTGTTTTTT

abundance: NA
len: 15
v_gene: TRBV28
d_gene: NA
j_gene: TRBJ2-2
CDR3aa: CASSFGGLNTGELFF
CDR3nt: TGTGCCAGCAGTTTTGGCGGACTGAACACCGGGGAGCTGTTTTTT

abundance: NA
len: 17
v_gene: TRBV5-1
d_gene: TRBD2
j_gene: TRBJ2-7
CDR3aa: CASSLEGSREGLYEQYF
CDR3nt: TGCGCCAGCAGCTTGGAGGGCTCGCGGGAGGGCCTATACGAGCAGTACTTC

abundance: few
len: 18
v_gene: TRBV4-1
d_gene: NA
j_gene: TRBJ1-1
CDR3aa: CASSQVFKLRGEDTEAFF
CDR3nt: TGCGCCAGCAGCCAAGTTTTTAAGCTACGGGGAGAGGACACTGAAGCTTTCTTT

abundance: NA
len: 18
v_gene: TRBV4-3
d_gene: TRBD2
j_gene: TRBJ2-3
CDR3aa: CAPSRTIAGGGNTDTQYF
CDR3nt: TGCGCCCCCAGCCGGACGATAGCGGGGGGGGGTAATACAGATACGCAGTATTTT

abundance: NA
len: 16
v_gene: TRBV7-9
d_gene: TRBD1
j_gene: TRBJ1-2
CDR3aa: CASSLNQQGARYGYTF
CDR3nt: TGTGCCAGCAGCTTAAATCAACAGGGGGCACGATATGGCTACACCTTC

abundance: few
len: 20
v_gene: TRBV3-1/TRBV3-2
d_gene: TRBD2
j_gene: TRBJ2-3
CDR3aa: CASSQERWGTSGSRVDTQYF
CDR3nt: TGTGCCAGCAGCCAAGAAAGGTGGGGTACTAGCGGGAGCAGGGTAGATACGCAGTATTTT

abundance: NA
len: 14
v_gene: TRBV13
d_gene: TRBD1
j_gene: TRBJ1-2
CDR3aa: CASSRQGASYGYTF
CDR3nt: TGTGCCAGCAGCCGACAGGGGGCCTCCTATGGCTACACCTTC

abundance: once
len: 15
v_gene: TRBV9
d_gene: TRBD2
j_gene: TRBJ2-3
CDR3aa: CASSGFGGGTDTQYF
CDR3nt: TGTGCCAGCAGCGGGTTCGGGGGGGGCACAGATACGCAGTATTTT

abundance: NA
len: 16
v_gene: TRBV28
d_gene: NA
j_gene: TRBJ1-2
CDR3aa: CASRTGGLQGDDGYTF
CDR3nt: TGTGCCAGCCGAACGGGGGGGTTACAGGGTGACGATGGCTACACCTTC

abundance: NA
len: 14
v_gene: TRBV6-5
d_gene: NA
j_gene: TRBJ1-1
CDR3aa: CASSSKTGWTEAFF
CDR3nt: TGTGCCAGCAGTTCAAAAACAGGATGGACTGAAGCTTTCTTT